This T cell receptor (beta chain) came from a study of T cell repertoires in cytomegalovirus infection. This clonotype was recorded many times. TCRdb re-derived calls from the reads in MiXCR, one entry per CDR3 protein. The table includes around 130,000 distinct CDR3 sequences, roughly 9% detected once. CDR3 size: 12 residues. Trimming cost V 3 bases and J 1 base, with 3 bases left between them. From germline, CDR1 is ENHRY and CDR2 SYGVKD. This receptor was obtained from a human donor in good health (CMV status not recorded). Some clones in this sample may be carry-over from other donors' samples. The rearrangement links TRBV10-3 to TRBJ1-2; no firm D call. The sequenced sample was PBMCs. As DNA, the CDR3 is TGTGCCATCAGTGATATTAACTATGGCTACACCTTC. Its translation is CAISDINYGYTF.